The subject of this entry is one T cell receptor (beta chain). The data originate from a study of blood T cell repertoires in COVID-19. Assay: immunoSEQ multiplex PCR; the TCRdb copy retains only in-frame clones and omits some. The data hold 200,000 to 250,000 clones, with almost 90% observed a single time. The specimen was PBMCs or T cells enriched from blood (not recorded which). The clonotype comes from a man aged 25 to 40 who had been exposed to COVID-19.

The chain's CDR3 is CASSQDPETGVQETQYF. Written as DNA, the CDR3 is TGTGCCAGCAGCCAAGATCCGGAGACAGGGGTTCAAGAGACCCAGTACTTC. J is TRBJ2-5 and V is TRBV4-2; 8 nucleotides agree with TRBD1. The CDR3 has 17 amino acids. CDR1 is LGHNA and CDR2 is YNFKEQ in the germline V gene. The V and J ends lost 0 bases and 2 bases, in that order; junction bases with no gene match: 8.